These T cell receptor beta chains were read from a single sample in a study of T cell repertoires in cytomegalovirus infection. TCRdb reprocessed the reads with MiXCR, giving one entry per CDR3 protein. The data show 900,000 to 950,000 distinct CDR3 sequences, with around 32% seen just once and about an eighth held by the top ten. For these TCRs, the target antigens are not known. The sequencing used cultured CD8+ T cells from PBMCs, collected from culture after CMV antigen stimulation. These receptors all stem from a human donor in good health (CMV status not recorded). Some clones in this sample may be carry-over from other donors' samples. The CDR3 runs from the conserved cysteine through the conserved F or W. Each record gives: D gene, clone size, V gene, J gene, CDR3 DNA, CDR3 protein. D genes are given only for firm matches. Rows give clone size only sometimes, using once, few, many, or a class for an expanded clone.

>TRBD1|few|TRBV27|TRBJ1-2
TGTGCCAGCAGTTTAAAAAGGACAGGGGGCGCTTATGGCTACACCTTC
CASSLKRTGGAYGYTF
>TRBD1|many|TRBV7-8|TRBJ1-5
TGTGCCAGCCGGGACAGGGCTGATCAGCCCCAGCATTTT
CASRDRADQPQHF
>.|few|TRBV11-2|TRBJ2-1
TGTGCCAGCAGCTTAGATACAGCTACCTATCAAGGGGATGAGCAGTTCTTC
CASSLDTATYQGDEQFF
>TRBD1|.|TRBV3-1|TRBJ1-2
TGTGCCAGCAGCCAAGTATATCAGGGGGCGAACGATGGCTACACCTTC
CASSQVYQGANDGYTF
>.|many|TRBV7-8|TRBJ1-5
TGTGCCAGCAGGATAACCCCCTACAGGGATCAGCCCCAGCATTTT
CASRITPYRDQPQHF
>TRBD1|few|TRBV19|TRBJ1-1
TGTGCCAGTAGTAAACGGCCGGGACAGGGGCTAGAAGCTTTCTTT
CASSKRPGQGLEAFF
>.|few|TRBV27|TRBJ1-1
TGTGCCAGCAGGTTAGGGGCCCCTGGCCGGGGAAACACTGAAGCTTTCTTT
CASRLGAPGRGNTEAFF
>.|.|TRBV7-9|TRBJ1-2
TGTGCCGTAACCTCCCTCTATGGCTACACCTTC
CAVTSLYGYTF
>TRBD1|few|TRBV6-2/TRBV6-3|TRBJ2-1
TGTGCCAGCAGTGTAGACAGGGGGCAATCCTCCTACAATGAGCAGTTCTTC
CASSVDRGQSSYNEQFF
>.|few|TRBV29-1|TRBJ2-3
TGCAGCGTTGAATTGGGGGGCATAGATACGCAGTATTTT
CSVELGGIDTQYF
>TRBD2|.|TRBV19|TRBJ2-1
TGTGCCAGTAGTATACAAGGCGGGGGGAGGAATGAGCAGTTCTTC
CASSIQGGGRNEQFF
>.|.|TRBV9|TRBJ2-1
TGTGCCAGCAGCCCCGGGTGGGGGGCGGGCTACAATGAGCAGTTCTTC
CASSPGWGAGYNEQFF
>TRBD1|.|TRBV14|TRBJ2-1
TGTGCCAGCAGCCGACCGGGACAGGCCTACAATGAGCAGTTCTTC
CASSRPGQAYNEQFF
>.|many|TRBV7-8|TRBJ2-2
TGTGCCAGCAGCTCCCGTACCGGGGAGCTGTTTTTT
CASSSRTGELFF
>.|few|TRBV12-3/TRBV12-4|TRBJ1-2
TGTGCCATCCAGGGACTCATTGGGCCCTGGAGTGGCTACACCTTC
CAIQGLIGPWSGYTF
>.|.|TRBV7-9|TRBJ2-7
TGTGCCAGCAGTTACACCCGGGAAGGCTCCTACGAGCAGTACTTC
CASSYTREGSYEQYF
>TRBD1|.|TRBV5-1|TRBJ2-1
TGCGCCAGCAGCTTTGGACAGGCCAATGAGCAGTTCTTC
CASSFGQANEQFF
>TRBD2|once|TRBV24-1|TRBJ2-3
TGTGCCACCAGTGATACAGGACTAGCGGGGACCACAGATACGCAGTATTTT
CATSDTGLAGTTDTQYF
>TRBD2|.|TRBV12-3/TRBV12-4|TRBJ2-5
TGTGCCAGCAGTTCCAGACTAGCGGGGGGCCCGGAGACCCAGTACTTC
CASSSRLAGGPETQYF
>.|.|TRBV5-1|TRBJ1-1
TGCGCCAGCAGCCGACCGGGCCCCGAAGCTTTCTTT
CASSRPGPEAFF
>.|many|TRBV7-2|TRBJ1-1
TGTGCCAGCAGCTTACACAGCAACACTGAAGCTTTCTTT
CASSLHSNTEAFF
>.|many|TRBV7-8|TRBJ1-6
TGTGCCAGCAGCTTAGGTACGGGCCTCGGATTTAATTCACCCCTCCACTTT
CASSLGTGLGFNSPLHF
>.|.|TRBV9|TRBJ2-3
TGTGCCAGCAGCTCCCTCCCGGACAGAAGCACAGATACGCAGTATTTT
CASSSLPDRSTDTQYF
>.|few|TRBV6-2/TRBV6-3|TRBJ2-1
TGTGCCAGCAGTTACCGCTGGAGGCGAGGAGAGGCCTACAATGAGCAGTTCTTC
CASSYRWRRGEAYNEQFF
>TRBD1|.|TRBV19|TRBJ1-6
TGTGCCAGTAGTATAGTGGGGCAGGGGGCCTCACCCCTCCACTTT
CASSIVGQGASPLHF
>.|once|TRBV6-2/TRBV6-3|TRBJ2-7
TGTGCCAGCAGTTCGGACAGCGGGGAGGAGCAGTACTTC
CASSSDSGEEQYF
>.|.|TRBV10-2|TRBJ1-2
TGCGCCAGCAGCCCCGGCCAGGGCGGAAGAGGCTACACCTTC
CASSPGQGGRGYTF
>TRBD1|few|TRBV13|TRBJ2-1
TGTGCCAGCAGTCCGGACAGGGAGATTGGTGAGCAGTTCTTC
CASSPDREIGEQFF
>.|.|TRBV7-8|TRBJ2-7
TGTGCCAGCCTTGGGCGGGACAGCCATATCTACGAGCAGTACTTC
CASLGRDSHIYEQYF
>TRBD1|few|TRBV7-2|TRBJ1-2
TGTGCCAGCAGCTTATCGGACAGGGGGCTTAACTATGGCTACACCTTC
CASSLSDRGLNYGYTF
>.|few|TRBV12-3/TRBV12-4|TRBJ1-1
TGTGCCAGCAGCAACGCCCCGACCTGGGCTTTCTTT
CASSNAPTWAFF